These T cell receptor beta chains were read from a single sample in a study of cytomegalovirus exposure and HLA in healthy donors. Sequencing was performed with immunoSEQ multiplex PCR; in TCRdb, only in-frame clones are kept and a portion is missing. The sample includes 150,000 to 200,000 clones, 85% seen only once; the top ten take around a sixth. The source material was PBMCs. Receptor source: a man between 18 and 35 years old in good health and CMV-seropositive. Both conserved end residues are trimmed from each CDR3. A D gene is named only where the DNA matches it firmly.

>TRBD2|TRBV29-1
SVGVAGGYNEQF
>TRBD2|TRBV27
ASSSPGLAGSGELF
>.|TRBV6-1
ASTPGGARDGYT
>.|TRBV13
ASSLKTLLEDSHRTEAF
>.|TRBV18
ASSPSRVGTEAF
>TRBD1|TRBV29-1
SAGQMFKGYT
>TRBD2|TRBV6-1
ASSEGLAGNTGELF
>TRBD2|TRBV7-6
ASSTLAGSVPDTQY
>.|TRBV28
ASSPSVSYGYT
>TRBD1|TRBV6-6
ASADRAGGANVLT
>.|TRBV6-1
ASSEQNEQF
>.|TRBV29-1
SVEDRGRGTDTQY
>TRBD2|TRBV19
ASTSPGGTSRYNEQF
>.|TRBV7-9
ASSSGLIATNEKLF
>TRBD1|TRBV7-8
ASSSQGANTEAF
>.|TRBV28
ASSFFRRYYEQY
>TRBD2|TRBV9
ASSVSGGPGNEQF
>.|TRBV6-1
ASLVGYEQY
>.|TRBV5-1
ASSLATLMTDTQY
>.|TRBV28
ASSLDRPITDTQY
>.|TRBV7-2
ASSLGAMGGLEQY
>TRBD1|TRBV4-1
ASSQGQGASYEQY
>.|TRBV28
ASSSRLLANYGYT
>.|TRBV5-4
ASSLAGFYGYT
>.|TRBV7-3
ASSLEAAPYNEQF
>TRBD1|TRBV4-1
ASSQDVRGQAF
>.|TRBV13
ASRKGGGESGYT
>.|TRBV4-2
ASSEYTEAF
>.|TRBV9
ASSVGFGGDFNNEQF
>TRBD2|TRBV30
AWSLAGGFEQF
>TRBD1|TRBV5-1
ASSLGDSPVGANVLT
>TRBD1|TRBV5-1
ASSSGQGTEQY
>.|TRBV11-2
ASSSYEQY
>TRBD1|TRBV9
ASSPDRGNEKLF
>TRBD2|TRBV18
ASSPRVAGEYEQY
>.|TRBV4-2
ASSQAAGARQETQY